The 30 T cell receptor beta chains below come from one sample, sequenced in a study of CD8 T cells in ankylosing spondylitis (dated by TCRdb to between 2016 and 2019). Libraries were built with 5' RACE. TCRdb shows the sequencer as Illumina HiSeq 2500. TCRdb reprocessing: public reads trimmed at Q25 with fastp, clones called with MiXCR, in-frame beta chains kept. When rows share a CDR3 protein, they turn into one entry using the most common DNA and genes. The table for this sample lists about 300,000 distinct CDR3 sequences; around a tenth of them were counted only once. The ten largest clones represent 9.1% of the sample. The source material was blood, either unsorted or a sorted T cell fraction (not recorded which). All receptors come from a female donor with ankylosing spondylitis or in good health (not recorded which).

This clonotype has ten or more counts. The chain has TRBV20-1 and TRBJ2-5, with a tentative D call TRBD1 (5 bases). Trimming took 0 bases from V and 1 from J, leaving 9 bases between them. The CDR3 extends over 14 amino acids. Germline V CDR1 and CDR2: DFQATT, SNEGSKA (reference sequence). CDR3 DNA sequence: TGCAGTGCTAGAGAGGGGCAGCTCCAAGAGACCCAGTACTTC. Residues: CSAREGQLQETQYF.

This clonotype has at least ten counts. V gene TRBV28 combines with J gene TRBJ2-3, with a weak D call TRBD2 (5 bases). The V and J ends lost 4 bases and 6 bases respectively, with 8 bases between them. This CDR3 spans 12 amino acids. Germline V gives CDR1 MDHEN, CDR2 SYDVKM. The CDR3 region is CASSSSQDTQYF. For the CDR3, the DNA is TGTGCCAGCAGTTCTAGCCAGGATACGCAGTATTTT.

This clonotype was detected many times. V gene TRBV20-1 combines with J gene TRBJ1-5; maybe TRBD1 (5 bases). CDR1 is DFQATT, CDR2 SNEGSKA, per germline (reference sequence). CDR3 length equals 13 residues. This CDR3 reads CSQGKIGNQPQHF. CDR3 in DNA: TGCAGCCAGGGTAAGATCGGCAATCAGCCCCAGCATTTT.

In its sample, this clonotype was seen many times. The gene calls are TRBV3-1 and TRBJ2-2; D not resolved. The V end lost 2 bases, the J end lost 12 bases, and 13 bases lay between the germline ends. Germline V gives CDR1 LGHDT, CDR2 YNNKEL (reference sequence). The CDR3 is 13 residues long. CDR3 DNA: TGTGCCAGCAGCCAAACTTCCGACTTTAAGCTGTTTTTT. Translating gives CASSQTSDFKLFF.

This clonotype appeared a few times. This sequence joins TRBV12-3 or TRBV12-4 and TRBJ2-6, with D possibly matching TRBD1 (5 bases). The CDR3 consists of 15 residues. Trimming shortened V by 6 bases and J by 1 base, and 10 bases separated the two germline ends. CDR3 region: CASSKTESGANVLTF. In nucleotides, the CDR3 is TGTGCCAGCAGCAAGACAGAGTCTGGGGCCAACGTCCTGACTTTC.

The chain links TRBV5-1 to TRBJ2-5; no reliable D call. Germline CDR1 and CDR2: SGHRS and YFSETQ. V lost 4 bases and J 5 bases, leaving 15 bases between the germline ends. The CDR3 extends over 14 amino acids. The CDR3 spells CASSPGWGWETQYF. The DNA for the CDR3 is TGCGCCAGCAGCCCCGGATGGGGTTGGGAGACCCAGTACTTC.

This clonotype was picked up many times. J is TRBJ2-3 and V is TRBV2; no clear D gene. V was pared by 3 bases and J by 10 bases, with 11 bases between. There are 12 residues in the CDR3. The germline gives CDR1 SNHLY, CDR2 FYNNEI. The CDR3 region has the DNA TGTGCCAGCAGTGACCGACCCCACGCGCAGTATTTT. Protein sequence: CASSDRPHAQYF.

This clonotype was detected ten times or more. V usage is TRBV12-3 or TRBV12-4 and J usage is TRBJ1-5; 7 bases map to TRBD1. J gave up 6 bases and V 3 bases, and 8 bases lay outside the gene matches. The CDR3 loop spans 15 amino acids. The CDR3 region is CASSLVLQGSQPQHF. DNA for the CDR3: TGTGCCAGCAGTTTGGTTTTACAGGGGAGTCAGCCCCAGCATTTT.

This clonotype showed up just a few times. The rearrangement uses TRBV10-3 and TRBJ2-1, with D possibly TRBD2 on 6 matching bases. This CDR3 has 15 residues. The V end lost 3 bases, the J end lost 5 bases, and 14 bases lay between the germline ends. Germline V gene data show CDR1 as ENHRY and CDR2 as SYGVKD. The DNA for the CDR3 is TGTGCCATCAGTGATAGCGGTGGGCCTGACAATGAGCAGTTCTTC. The encoded protein is CAISDSGGPDNEQFF.

This clonotype was detected many times. The chain carries TRBV7-9 and TRBJ1-1; TRBD1 agrees at 9 bases. Trimming cost V 5 bases and J 5 bases; bases outside gene matches: 6. Germline-derived CDR1 and CDR2 are SEHNR and FQNEAQ (reference sequence). The CDR3 has 14 amino acids. The CDR3 spells CASSGGDRVTEAFF. The CDR3 nucleotides are TGTGCCAGCAGCGGGGGGGACAGGGTTACTGAAGCTTTCTTT.

The V call is TRBV6-4, the J call TRBJ1-1, with TRBD1 identical over 10 bases. The CDR3 runs 14 residues. The V gene end was trimmed by 2 bases and the J gene end by 8 bases; junction bases not matched to a gene: 5. CDR1 and CDR2 (germline): MRHNA, SNTAGT. Written as DNA, the CDR3 is TGTGCCAGCAGTGACGCGGGACAGGGGCTAGAAGCTTTCTTT. Its protein is CASSDAGQGLEAFF.

As concerns this clonotype: Possible read error: a much larger clone is one base away. The gene calls are TRBV7-2 and TRBJ2-7; D remains unclear. Germline CDR1 is SGHTA and CDR2 is FQGNSA. CDR3 size: 15 residues. V gave up 8 bases and J gave up 6 bases, with 23 bases separating them. CDR3 residues: CASGFTLGPTPEQYF. In DNA, the CDR3 is TGTGCCAGCGGTTTCACATTGGGCCCGACCCCCGAGCAGTACTTC.

The rearrangement joins TRBV20-1 to TRBJ2-1, with a possible D match to TRBD1 (6 bases). The CDR3 has 15 amino acids. V lost 1 base to trimming and J lost 7 bases, with 17 bases between them. Germline values: CDR1 DFQATT, CDR2 SNEGSKA (reference sequence). The CDR3 reads CSARARGWSKNEQFF. CDR3 DNA sequence: TGCAGTGCTAGAGCCAGGGGCTGGAGTAAGAATGAGCAGTTCTTC.

This clonotype was found many times. The V call is TRBV5-1, the J call TRBJ2-3, with 9 bases fitting TRBD1. Germline V gives CDR1 SGHRS, CDR2 YFSETQ. V trimming: 3 bases; J trimming: 0 bases; junction bases outside the gene matches: 2. CDR3 length: 15 amino acids. CDR3 bases: TGCGCCAGCAGCTCGGACAGGGGAAGCACAGATACGCAGTATTTT. It codes for CASSSDRGSTDTQYF.

This clonotype has just a few counts. The chain employs TRBV15 and TRBJ2-1; 8 bases line up with TRBD1. The CDR3 loop spans 14 amino acids. Germline CDR1 reads LNHNV; CDR2 reads YYDKDF (reference sequence). V lost 1 base, J lost 4 bases, and 0 bases stayed unmatched. CDR3 amino acids: CATSRGDRYNEQFF. DNA of the CDR3: TGTGCCACCAGCAGAGGGGACAGGTACAATGAGCAGTTCTTC.

This clonotype occurred many times. This sequence joins TRBV5-1 and TRBJ2-3, with 10 bases matching TRBD2. The CDR3 is 15 amino acids. In germline, CDR1 is SGHRS, CDR2 YFSETQ. Trimming removed 4 bases from V and 1 base from J; junction bases left unmatched: 3. CDR3 bases: TGCGCCAGCAGCACCCTAGCGGGAGGCACAGATACGCAGTATTTT. This translates into CASSTLAGGTDTQYF.

This clonotype occurred many times. J is TRBJ2-1 and V is TRBV20-1; possible D gene TRBD2, 7 bases. CDR1 and CDR2 (germline): DFQATT, SNEGSKA (reference sequence). CDR3 size: 18 residues. Trimming pared 5 bases from V and 0 bases from J, leaving 23 bases between. The DNA of the CDR3 is TGCAGTGCTCTTCAGAGGGGGTCATCTAGCGGCTCCTACAATGAGCAGTTCTTC. Encoded protein: CSALQRGSSSGSYNEQFF.

The table lists this clonotype with many counts. The gene calls are TRBV7-2 and TRBJ2-5; D possibly corresponds to TRBD1 (6 bases). Trimming left V 5 bases short and J 7 bases short, with 14 bases between. The CDR3 length is 13 residues. Germline V gene lookup returns CDR1 SGHTA and CDR2 FQGNSA. The CDR3 region is CASSPLEGGTQYF. The DNA of the CDR3 is TGTGCCAGCAGCCCGTTAGAAGGGGGGACCCAGTACTTC.

This clonotype has at least ten counts. J is TRBJ2-3 and V is TRBV12-3 or TRBV12-4; the D is unclear. The ends were cut back, 9 bases at V and 6 bases at J, with 25 bases in the middle. The CDR3 extends over 16 amino acids. Here the CDR3 DNA reads TGTGCCAGTTCCCTTTCCGGATGGGGTGCCAGGGATACGCAGTATTTT. This codes for CASSLSGWGARDTQYF.

This clonotype was picked up a small number of times. This rearrangement joins TRBV7-3 to TRBJ1-5; no firm D call. The CDR3 is 13 amino acids. The germline V gene encodes CDR1 SGHTA and CDR2 FQGTGA. The ends were cut back, 5 bases at V and 5 bases at J, with 10 bases in the middle. The CDR3 sequence is CASSLDSDQPQHF. DNA for the CDR3: TGTGCCAGCAGCCTAGACTCTGATCAGCCCCAGCATTTT.

This clonotype came up many times. V usage is TRBV20-1 and J usage is TRBJ2-7, with TRBD1 identical over 9 bases. Trimming took 3 bases from V and 2 from J; bases not matched to a gene: 8. The CDR3 contains 15 residues. In germline, CDR1 is DFQATT, CDR2 SNEGSKA (reference sequence). The chain's CDR3 is CSASSRTGVTYEQYF. CDR3 coding DNA: TGCAGTGCTAGTTCCAGGACAGGGGTGACCTACGAGCAGTACTTC.

The chain employs TRBV4-1 and TRBJ2-2, with D uncertain. Per the germline V gene, CDR1 is MGHRA and CDR2 is YSYEKL. The CDR3 sequence is 15 residues long. V was trimmed by 1 base and J by 7 bases, leaving 13 bases between them. CDR3 amino acids: CASSQGVSSHGELFF. DNA for the CDR3: TGCGCCAGCAGCCAAGGGGTCAGCTCCCACGGGGAGCTGTTTTTT.

The rearrangement uses TRBV12-3 or TRBV12-4 and TRBJ2-5; no firm D call. Trimming took off 5 bases at V and 5 bases at J, with 18 bases between the two ends. There are 15 residues in the CDR3. The CDR3 coding sequence is TGTGCCAGCAGTACCTTGCTTCGGAGTGGGGAGACCCAGTACTTC. Protein: CASSTLLRSGETQYF.

On this clonotype itself: A much larger clone is a single base away; this may be a read error. The CDR3 loop reads CASSLKRQVNTEALF. In DNA form, the CDR3 reads TGTGCCAGCAGCTTAAAGCGGCAAGTTAACACTGAAGCTTTATTT. The chain is built from TRBV11-1 and TRBJ1-1; D gene uncertain. This CDR3 spans 15 amino acids. Germline CDR1 and CDR2: SGHAT and FQDESV (reference sequence).

In its sample, this clonotype was seen many times. The rearrangement links TRBV20-1 to TRBJ2-1; tentative D call: TRBD1 (5 bases). The CDR3 is 16 residues long. Germline V CDR1 and CDR2: DFQATT, SNEGSKA (reference sequence). Trimming took 1 base from V and 0 from J, leaving 13 bases between them. The CDR3 loop reads CSARGAQGLSYNEQFF. The CDR3, as DNA: TGCAGTGCTAGAGGGGCGCAGGGCCTCTCCTACAATGAGCAGTTCTTC.

This clonotype was seen more than once but under ten times. This chain links TRBV27 with TRBJ1-2; D is ambiguous. V shed 6 bases and J shed 7 bases, with 18 bases lying between them. CDR1 is MNHEY, CDR2 SMNVEV, per germline (reference sequence). There are 14 residues in the CDR3. CDR3 amino acids: CASSPIPTVGGYTF. CDR3 sequence (DNA): TGTGCCAGCAGCCCCATCCCGACGGTCGGTGGCTACACCTTC.

This clonotype occurred many times. V is TRBV5-1 and J is TRBJ2-7; D not certain. This CDR3 has 13 amino acids. The germline V gene encodes CDR1 SGHRS and CDR2 YFSETQ. The V and J ends lost 5 bases and 1 base respectively, with 10 bases between them. This chain's CDR3 is CASSITTSYEQYF. DNA of the CDR3: TGCGCCAGCAGTATCACGACTTCCTACGAGCAGTACTTC.

The V and J genes are TRBV3-1 and TRBJ2-7; D unresolved. From germline, CDR1 is LGHDT and CDR2 YNNKEL (reference sequence). The CDR3 sequence is 13 residues long. The ends were cut back, 4 bases at V and 6 bases at J, with 13 bases in the middle. The CDR3: CASSPGPPSEQYF. The CDR3 coding sequence is TGTGCCAGCAGCCCCGGGCCTCCTAGCGAGCAGTACTTC.

In its sample, this clonotype was seen many times. The chain links TRBV29-1 to TRBJ1-1; 8 nucleotides match TRBD1. V was pared by 5 bases and J by 0 bases, with 2 bases of the junction left unmatched. The CDR3 is 13 amino acids. CDR1 SQVTM and CDR2 ANQGSEA come from the germline V gene. CDR3: CSVLGQVNTEAFF. The CDR3 DNA sequence: TGCAGCGTTTTGGGACAGGTGAACACTGAAGCTTTCTTT.

This clonotype has at least ten counts. V gene TRBV20-1 combines with J gene TRBJ2-7; tentatively, D is TRBD1 (5 bases). The CDR3 consists of 16 residues. The ends were cut back, 0 bases at V and 4 bases at J, with 19 bases in the middle. CDR1 DFQATT and CDR2 SNEGSKA come from the germline V gene (reference sequence). CDR3 sequence (DNA): TGCAGTGCTAGAGATTTGGACACCATAATATCGTACGAGCAGTACTTC. It codes for CSARDLDTIISYEQYF.